Following are 17 T cell receptor beta chains from one sample sequenced in a study of blood T cell repertoires in COVID-19. Assay: immunoSEQ multiplex PCR; the TCRdb copy retains only in-frame clones and omits some. The table lists some 150,000 clones, approximately 87% of them singletons. The sequencing sample was made of PBMCs or T cells enriched from blood (not recorded which). All receptors derive from a woman in her twenties or thirties with acute COVID-19.

CDR3: CASSQGLVLSYEQYF. The CDR3 DNA follows: TGCGCCAGCAGCCAAGGACTAGTTTTATCCTACGAGCAGTACTTC. This chain uses TRBV4-3 with TRBJ2-7; tentatively, D is TRBD2 (6 bases). This CDR3 is built from 15 residues. V lost 1 base, J lost 1 base, and 11 bases lay in between. Germline lookup yields CDR1 LGHNA and CDR2 YSLEER.

The chain links TRBV28 to TRBJ2-7; TRBD2 aligns across 7 bases. Germline V gene lookup returns CDR1 MDHEN and CDR2 SYDVKM. Unmatched junction bases numbered 8, after V lost 6 bases and J lost 0 bases. The CDR3 contains 15 residues. Here the CDR3 DNA reads TGTGCCAGCAGGACCCTTTCTAGCGGCTCCTACGAGCAGTACTTC. This gives the protein CASRTLSSGSYEQYF.

This chain connects TRBV7-2 to TRBJ2-3; D might be TRBD1 (5 bases). Germline loops: CDR1 SGHTA, CDR2 FQGNSA. Between the trimmed V and J ends, which lost 1 base and 0 bases, there was a span of 5 bases. CDR3 size: 14 residues. The CDR3 nucleotides read TGTGCCAGCAGCTTAGACAGGAGCACAGATACGCAGTATTTT. This encodes CASSLDRSTDTQYF.

The genes are TRBV7-9 and TRBJ2-7; a weak D match, TRBD2 (6 bases). The CDR3 consists of 14 residues. Germline V lookup: CDR1 SEHNR, CDR2 FQNEAQ (reference sequence). Trimming left V 1 base short and J 6 bases short, with 13 bases between. Written as DNA, the CDR3 is TGTGCCAGCAGCTTAGAGGAGGGAGGCCGCGAGCAGTACTTC. Protein sequence: CASSLEEGGREQYF.

The V and J genes are TRBV28 and TRBJ2-3; 7 nucleotides agree with TRBD1. The trim removed 10 bases at V and 6 bases at J, leaving 10 bases unmatched. The CDR3 consists of 13 residues. Germline lookup yields CDR1 MDHEN and CDR2 SYDVKM. CDR3 in DNA: TGTGCCATTCAGACAGGGCAGGCGGATACGCAGTATTTT. Amino acid sequence: CAIQTGQADTQYF.

This chain links TRBV19 with TRBJ1-4; D possibly corresponds to TRBD1 (5 bases). The CDR3 contains 15 residues. Germline CDR1 and CDR2: LNHDA and SQIVND (reference sequence). Trimming stripped 5 bases from V and 1 base from J, with 11 bases between. CDR3 sequence (DNA): TGTGCCAGTAGTTCCCGACAGATAACTAATGAAAAACTGTTTTTT. This gives the protein CASSSRQITNEKLFF.

The rearrangement joins TRBV6-6 to TRBJ1-5; 7 bases match TRBD1. The trim removed 6 bases at V and 7 bases at J, leaving 9 bases unmatched. CDR3 length: 14 amino acids. Germline CDR1 and CDR2: MNHNY and SVGAGI (reference sequence). CDR3 in amino acids: CASSLNRGGQPQHF. DNA for the CDR3: TGTGCCAGCAGCCTAAACAGGGGCGGGCAGCCCCAGCATTTT.

This clone was picked up one time. The chain links TRBV28 to TRBJ2-7; 7 bases are a match to TRBD2. The CDR3 runs 14 residues. Germline CDR1 reads MDHEN; CDR2 reads SYDVKM. V was clipped by 3 bases and J by 0 bases; unmatched bases: 2. CDR3 nucleotides: TGTGCCAGCAGTTTGCCTAGCGGCTCCTACGAGCAGTACTTC. Translation gives CASSLPSGSYEQYF. Variable domain in full (rest from reference TRBV28 and TRBJ2-7): DVKVTQSSRYLVKRTGEKVFLECVQDMDHENMFWYRQDPGLGLRLIYFSYDVKMKEKGDIPEGYSVSREKKERFSLILESASTNQTSMYLCASSLPSGSYEQYFGPGTRLTVT.

The V gene is TRBV6-6, the J gene TRBJ1-5; possibly TRBD1 for D (6 bases). Germline values: CDR1 MNHNY, CDR2 SVGAGI (reference sequence). Between the trimmed V and J ends, which lost 7 bases and 1 base, there was a span of 17 bases. The CDR3 spans 16 residues. For the CDR3, the DNA is TGTGCCAGCATCCCCGGCAGGGGCGTAAGCAATCAGCCCCAGCATTTT. Translation gives CASIPGRGVSNQPQHF.

This clone was counted only a few times. The V gene is TRBV29-1, the J gene TRBJ2-1, with 10 positions matching TRBD2. The V gene's germline CDR1 is SQVTM and CDR2 ANQGSEA. V dropped 7 bases and J dropped 4; count of bases not matched to a gene: 10. This CDR3 spans 15 amino acids. DNA for the CDR3: TGCAGCGCCCCGGTCGGACTAGCGGAATACAATGAGCAGTTCTTC. It encodes CSAPVGLAEYNEQFF.

J is TRBJ2-7 and V is TRBV15; a weak D match, TRBD1 (6 bases). The CDR3 extends over 14 amino acids. CDR1 is LNHNV, CDR2 YYDKDF, per germline (reference sequence). V was clipped by 1 base and J by 4 bases, with 11 bases between them. CDR3 coding DNA: TGTGCCACCAGCAGAGGACAGGTCCTGTACGAGCAGTACTTC. Its protein is CATSRGQVLYEQYF.

The chain carries TRBV7-3 and TRBJ2-3; 7 bases are shared with TRBD2. This CDR3 spans 14 amino acids. Germline V CDR1 and CDR2: SGHTA, FQGTGA. Trimming took 3 bases from V and 4 from J; bases not matched to a gene: 4. CDR3 coding DNA: TGTGCCAGCAGCTTGGGGCGGGAGTCAGATACGCAGTATTTT. This sequence encodes CASSLGRESDTQYF.

This chain joins TRBV7-2 and TRBJ2-7, with 9 positions matching TRBD2. The V gene end was trimmed by 7 bases and the J gene end by 2 bases; junction bases not matched to a gene: 3. The CDR3 covers 13 residues. CDR1 and CDR2 from the germline V gene are SGHTA and FQGNSA. The CDR3, as DNA: TGTGCCAGCAAGACTAGCGGTCCCTACGAGCAGTACTTC. This sequence encodes CASKTSGPYEQYF. The entire variable domain, with the rest obtained from reference TRBV7-2 and TRBJ2-7, is as follows: GAGVSQSPSNKVTEKGKDVELRCDPISGHTALYWYRQSLGQGLEFLIYFQGNSAPDKSGLPSDRFSAERTGGSVSTLTIQRTQQEDSAVYLCASKTSGPYEQYFGPGTRLTVT.

V is TRBV2 and J is TRBJ2-7; 8 bases map to TRBD1. CDR1 is SNHLY, CDR2 FYNNEI, per germline. The junction had 9 bases not matched to a gene; V was cut back by 6 bases and J by 5 bases. The CDR3 runs 14 residues. In DNA, the CDR3 is TGTGCCAGCAGCGGACGGACAGGGACCCACGAGCAGTACTTC. This gives the protein CASSGRTGTHEQYF.

V and J are TRBV5-1 and TRBJ2-5; perhaps TRBD2 as D (6 bases). V lost 4 bases, J lost 4 bases, and 11 bases lay in between. CDR1 is SGHRS, CDR2 YFSETQ, per germline. The CDR3 runs to 13 residues. CDR3 loop: CASSQEGRETQYF. The DNA of the CDR3 is TGCGCCAGCAGCCAGGAGGGACGAGAGACCCAGTACTTC.

The chain has TRBV7-3 and TRBJ1-1; D is unresolved. This CDR3 is built from 14 residues. V lost 2 bases to trimming and J lost 1 base, with 8 bases between them. Germline lookup yields CDR1 SGHTA and CDR2 FQGTGA. CDR3 sequence: CASSLGLPNTEAFF. The CDR3 region has the DNA TGTGCCAGCAGCTTAGGGCTCCCGAACACTGAAGCTTTCTTT.

The V call is TRBV5-1, the J call TRBJ2-7; 7 nucleotides align to TRBD1. With 3 bases clipped from V and 2 bases from J, the junction kept 8 bases outside the gene matches. In germline, CDR1 is SGHRS, CDR2 YFSETQ. The CDR3 spans 15 residues. The CDR3 sequence is CASSSYMTGTYEQYF. As DNA, the CDR3 is TGCGCCAGCAGCTCATACATGACAGGGACCTACGAGCAGTACTTC.